One T cell receptor beta chain is described in this entry. Antigen unknown. The CDR3 loop spans 15 amino acids. Germline lookup yields CDR1 SGDLS and CDR2 YYNGEE. At about 310,000 cells each, triplicate sorts were carried out for each CD8+ T cell subset. This record belongs to a study of CXCR3-negative and CXCR3-positive naive CD8 T cells. Study-wide findings and caveats: TRB CDR3s of CXCR3-positive naive cells were more hydrophobic than those of CXCR3-negative naive cells.

UMI-tagged TRB cDNA libraries were built via 5' RACE. TCRdb re-called the 5' RACE reads and shows each CDR3 protein once, DNA omitted. Its table lists 130,000 or so distinct CDR3 sequences. The chain combines TRBV9 with TRBJ1-2; TCRdb calls TRBD1, which cannot be checked without DNA. Sequenced input: naive CXCR3- CD8+ T cells from blood. Subset here: CD45RO-CCR7+CD27+CD95- naive CD8+ T cells lacking CXCR3 (TNR3-). The clonotype originates from a human donor in good health. Some clones in this sample may be carry-over from other donors' samples. The chain's CDR3 is CASSVGGTGIYGYTF.